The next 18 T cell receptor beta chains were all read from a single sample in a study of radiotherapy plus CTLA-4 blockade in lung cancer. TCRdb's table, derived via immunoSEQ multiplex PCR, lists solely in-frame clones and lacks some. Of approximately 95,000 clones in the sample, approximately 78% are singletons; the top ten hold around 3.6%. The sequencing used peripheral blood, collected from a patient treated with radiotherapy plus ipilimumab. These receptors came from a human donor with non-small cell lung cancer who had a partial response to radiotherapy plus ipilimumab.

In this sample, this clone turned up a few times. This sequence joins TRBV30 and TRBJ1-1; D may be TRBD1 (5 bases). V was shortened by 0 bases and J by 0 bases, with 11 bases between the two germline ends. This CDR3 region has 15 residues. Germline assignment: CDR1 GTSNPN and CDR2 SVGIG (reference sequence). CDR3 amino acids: CAWSVRAGLNTEAFF. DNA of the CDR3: TGTGCCTGGAGTGTAAGGGCAGGGTTGAACACTGAAGCTTTCTTT. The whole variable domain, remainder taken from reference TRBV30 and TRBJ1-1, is SQTIHQWPATLVQPVGSPLSLECTVEGTSNPNLYWYRQAAGRGLQLLFYSVGIGQISSEVPQNLSASRPQDRQFILSSKKLLLSDSGFYLCAWSVRAGLNTEAFFGQGTRLTVV.

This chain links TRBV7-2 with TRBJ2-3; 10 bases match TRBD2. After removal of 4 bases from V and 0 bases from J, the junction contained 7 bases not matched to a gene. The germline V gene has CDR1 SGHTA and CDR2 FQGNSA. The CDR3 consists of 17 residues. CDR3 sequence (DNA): TGTGCCAGCAGCTGGCGGGCTAGCGGGGGTAGCACAGATACGCAGTATTTT. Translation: CASSWRASGGSTDTQYF. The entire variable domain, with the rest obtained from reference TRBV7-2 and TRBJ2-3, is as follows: GAGVSQSPSNKVTEKGKDVELRCDPISGHTALYWYRQSLGQGLEFLIYFQGNSAPDKSGLPSDRFSAERTGGSVSTLTIQRTQQEDSAVYLCASSWRASGGSTDTQYFGPGTRLTVL.

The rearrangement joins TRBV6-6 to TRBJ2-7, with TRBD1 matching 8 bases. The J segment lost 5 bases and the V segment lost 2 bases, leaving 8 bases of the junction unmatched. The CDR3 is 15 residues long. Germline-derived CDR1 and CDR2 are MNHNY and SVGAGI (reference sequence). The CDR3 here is CASSYEGRTGNEQYF. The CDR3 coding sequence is TGTGCCAGCAGTTACGAGGGGCGGACAGGGAACGAGCAGTACTTC.

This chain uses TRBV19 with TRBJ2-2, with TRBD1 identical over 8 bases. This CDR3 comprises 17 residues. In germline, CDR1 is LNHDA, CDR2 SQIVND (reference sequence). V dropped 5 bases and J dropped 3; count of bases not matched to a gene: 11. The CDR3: CASSAYLRGLDTGELFF. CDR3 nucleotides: TGTGCCAGTAGTGCGTACCTCAGGGGGCTGGACACCGGGGAGCTGTTTTTT. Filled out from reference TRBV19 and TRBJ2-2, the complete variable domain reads DGGITQSPKYLFRKEGQNVTLSCEQNLNHDAMYWYRQDPGQGLRLIYYSQIVNDFQKGDIAEGYSVSREKKESFPLTVTSAQKNPTAFYLCASSAYLRGLDTGELFFGEGSRLTVL.

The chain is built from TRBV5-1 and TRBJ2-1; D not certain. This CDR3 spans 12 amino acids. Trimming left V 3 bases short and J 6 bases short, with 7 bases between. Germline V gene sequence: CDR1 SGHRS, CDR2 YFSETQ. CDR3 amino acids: CASSWQINEQFF. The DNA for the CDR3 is TGCGCCAGCAGCTGGCAAATCAATGAGCAGTTCTTC.

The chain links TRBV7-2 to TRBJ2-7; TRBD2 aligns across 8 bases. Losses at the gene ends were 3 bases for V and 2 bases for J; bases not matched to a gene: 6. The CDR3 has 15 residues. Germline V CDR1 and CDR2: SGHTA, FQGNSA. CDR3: CASSLGGSGTYEQYF. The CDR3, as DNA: TGTGCCAGCAGCTTGGGGGGTAGCGGGACCTACGAGCAGTACTTC.

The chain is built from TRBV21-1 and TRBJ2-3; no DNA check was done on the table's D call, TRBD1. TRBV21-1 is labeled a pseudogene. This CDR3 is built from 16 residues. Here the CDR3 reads CASSAPGQGSTDTQYF. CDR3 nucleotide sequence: TGTGCCAGCAGCGCTCCGGGACAGGGTAGCACAGATACGCAGTATTTT.

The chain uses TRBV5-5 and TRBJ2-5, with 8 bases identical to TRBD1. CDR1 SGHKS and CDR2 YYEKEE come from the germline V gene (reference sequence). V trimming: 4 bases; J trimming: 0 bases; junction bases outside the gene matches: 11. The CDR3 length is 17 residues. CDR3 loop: CASSPGRRTGNQETQYF. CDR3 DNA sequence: TGTGCCAGCAGCCCCGGACGCAGGACAGGGAACCAAGAGACCCAGTACTTC.

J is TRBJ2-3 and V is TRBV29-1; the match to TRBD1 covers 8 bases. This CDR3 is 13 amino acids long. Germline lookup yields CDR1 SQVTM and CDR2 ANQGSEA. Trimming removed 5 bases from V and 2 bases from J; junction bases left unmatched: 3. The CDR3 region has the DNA TGCAGCGTTAGGACAGGGACCACAGATACGCAGTATTTT. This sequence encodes CSVRTGTTDTQYF.

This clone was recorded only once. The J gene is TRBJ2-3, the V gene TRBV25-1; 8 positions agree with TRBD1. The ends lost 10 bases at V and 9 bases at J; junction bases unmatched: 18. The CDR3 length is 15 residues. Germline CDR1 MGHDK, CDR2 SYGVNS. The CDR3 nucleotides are TGTGCCACCCGCGCCGAGACAGGGGTTTTCTCGACGCAGTATTTT. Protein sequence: CATRAETGVFSTQYF.

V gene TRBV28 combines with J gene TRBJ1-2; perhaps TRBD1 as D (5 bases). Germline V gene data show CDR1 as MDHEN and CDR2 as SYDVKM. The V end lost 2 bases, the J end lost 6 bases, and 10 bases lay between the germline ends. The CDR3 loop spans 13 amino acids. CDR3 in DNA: TGTGCCAGCAGTTTACGCAGGGATGATGGCTACACCTTC. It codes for CASSLRRDDGYTF.

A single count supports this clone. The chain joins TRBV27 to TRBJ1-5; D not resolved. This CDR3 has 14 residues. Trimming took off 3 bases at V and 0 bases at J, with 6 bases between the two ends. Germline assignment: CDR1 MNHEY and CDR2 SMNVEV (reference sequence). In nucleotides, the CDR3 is TGTGCCAGCAGTTTCGGGGATAGCAATCAGCCCCAGCATTTT. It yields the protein CASSFGDSNQPQHF.

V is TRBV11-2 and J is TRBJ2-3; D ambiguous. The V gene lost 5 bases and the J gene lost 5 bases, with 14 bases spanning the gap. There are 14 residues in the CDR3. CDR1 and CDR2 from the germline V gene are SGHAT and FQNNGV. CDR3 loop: CASSLVSVKDTQYF. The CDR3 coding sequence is TGTGCCAGCAGCCTAGTGTCAGTTAAAGATACGCAGTATTTT.

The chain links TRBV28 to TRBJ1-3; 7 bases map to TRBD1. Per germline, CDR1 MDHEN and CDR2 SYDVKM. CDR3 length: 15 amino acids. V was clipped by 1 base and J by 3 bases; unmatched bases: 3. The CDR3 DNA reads TGTGCCAGCAGTTTATTTACAGGGGTTGGAAACACCATATATTTT. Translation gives CASSLFTGVGNTIYF.

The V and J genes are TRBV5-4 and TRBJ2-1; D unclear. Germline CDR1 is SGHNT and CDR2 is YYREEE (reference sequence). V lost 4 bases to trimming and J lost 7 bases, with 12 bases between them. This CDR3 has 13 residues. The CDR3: CASSQVQENEQFF. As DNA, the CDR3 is TGTGCCAGCAGCCAGGTCCAAGAGAATGAGCAGTTCTTC.

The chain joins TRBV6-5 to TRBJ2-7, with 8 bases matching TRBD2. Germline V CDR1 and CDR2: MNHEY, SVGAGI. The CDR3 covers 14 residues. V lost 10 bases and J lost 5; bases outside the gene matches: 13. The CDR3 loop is CATTGGRTRDEQYF. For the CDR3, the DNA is TGTGCCACCACGGGGGGGCGAACACGGGACGAGCAGTACTTC.

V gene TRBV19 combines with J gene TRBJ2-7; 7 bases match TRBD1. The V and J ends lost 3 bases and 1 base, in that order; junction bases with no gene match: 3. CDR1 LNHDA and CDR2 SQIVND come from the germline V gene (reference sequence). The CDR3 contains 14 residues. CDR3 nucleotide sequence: TGTGCCAGTAGTATTGGGGACAGTTCCTACGAGCAGTACTTC. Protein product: CASSIGDSSYEQYF.

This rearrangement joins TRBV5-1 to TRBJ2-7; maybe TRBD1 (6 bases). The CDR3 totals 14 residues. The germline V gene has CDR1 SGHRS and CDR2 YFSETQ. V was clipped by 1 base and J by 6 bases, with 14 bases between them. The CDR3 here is CASSLQGPAGEQYF. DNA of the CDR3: TGCGCCAGCAGCTTGCAGGGGCCCGCTGGCGAGCAGTACTTC. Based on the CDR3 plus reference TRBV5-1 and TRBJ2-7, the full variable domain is KAGVTQTPRYLIKTRGQQVTLSCSPISGHRSVSWYQQTPGQGLQFLFEYFSETQRNKGNFPGRFSGRQFSNSRSEMNVSTLELGDSALYLCASSLQGPAGEQYFGPGTRLTVT.